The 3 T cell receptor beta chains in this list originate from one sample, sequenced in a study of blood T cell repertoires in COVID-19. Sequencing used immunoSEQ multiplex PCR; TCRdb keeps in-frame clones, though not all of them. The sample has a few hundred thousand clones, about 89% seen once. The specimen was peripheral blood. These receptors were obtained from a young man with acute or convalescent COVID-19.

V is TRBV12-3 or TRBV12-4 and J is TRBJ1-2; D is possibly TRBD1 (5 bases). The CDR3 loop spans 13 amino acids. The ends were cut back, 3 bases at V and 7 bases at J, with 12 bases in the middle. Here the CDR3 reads CASSLGGISGYTF. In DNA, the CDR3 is TGTGCCAGCAGTTTGGGGGGGATCAGTGGCTACACCTTC.

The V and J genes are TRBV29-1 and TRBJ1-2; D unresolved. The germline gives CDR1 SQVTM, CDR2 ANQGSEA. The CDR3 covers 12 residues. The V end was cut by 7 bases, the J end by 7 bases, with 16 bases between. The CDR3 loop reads CSALEVAVGYTF. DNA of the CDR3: TGCAGCGCCCTGGAGGTCGCGGTTGGCTACACCTTC.

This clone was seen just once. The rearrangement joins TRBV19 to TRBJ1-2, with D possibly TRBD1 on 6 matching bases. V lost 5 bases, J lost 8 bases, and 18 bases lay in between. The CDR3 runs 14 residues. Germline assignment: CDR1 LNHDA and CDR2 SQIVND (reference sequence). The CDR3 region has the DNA TGTGCCAGTAGTCCCACAGGGCACTTTGAAGGCTACACCTTC. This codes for CASSPTGHFEGYTF. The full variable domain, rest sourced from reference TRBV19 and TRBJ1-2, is DGGITQSPKYLFRKEGQNVTLSCEQNLNHDAMYWYRQDPGQGLRLIYYSQIVNDFQKGDIAEGYSVSREKKESFPLTVTSAQKNPTAFYLCASSPTGHFEGYTFGSGTRLTVV.